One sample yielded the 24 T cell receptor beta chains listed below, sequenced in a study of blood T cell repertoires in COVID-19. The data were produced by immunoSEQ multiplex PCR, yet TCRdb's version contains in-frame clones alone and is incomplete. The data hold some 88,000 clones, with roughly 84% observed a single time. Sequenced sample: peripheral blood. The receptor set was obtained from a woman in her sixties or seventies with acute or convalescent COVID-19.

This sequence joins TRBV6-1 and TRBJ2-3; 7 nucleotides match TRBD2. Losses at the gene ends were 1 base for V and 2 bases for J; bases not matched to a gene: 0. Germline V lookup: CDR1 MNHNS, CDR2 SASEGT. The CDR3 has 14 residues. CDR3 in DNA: TGTGCCAGCAGTGAAGGACTAGCCACAGATACGCAGTATTTT. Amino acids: CASSEGLATDTQYF.

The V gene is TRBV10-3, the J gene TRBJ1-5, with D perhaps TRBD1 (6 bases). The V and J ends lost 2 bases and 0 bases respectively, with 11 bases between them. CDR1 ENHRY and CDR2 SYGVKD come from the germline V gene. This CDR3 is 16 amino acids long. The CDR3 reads CAISEGGPVSNQPQHF. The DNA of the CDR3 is TGTGCCATCAGTGAGGGGGGCCCCGTTAGCAATCAGCCCCAGCATTTT.

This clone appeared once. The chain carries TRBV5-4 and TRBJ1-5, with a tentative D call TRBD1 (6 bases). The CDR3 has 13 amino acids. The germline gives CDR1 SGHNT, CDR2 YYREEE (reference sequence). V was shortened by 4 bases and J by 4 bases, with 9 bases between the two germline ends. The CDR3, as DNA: TGTGCCAGCAGCACGGACAGAAATCAGCCCCAGCATTTT. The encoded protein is CASSTDRNQPQHF.

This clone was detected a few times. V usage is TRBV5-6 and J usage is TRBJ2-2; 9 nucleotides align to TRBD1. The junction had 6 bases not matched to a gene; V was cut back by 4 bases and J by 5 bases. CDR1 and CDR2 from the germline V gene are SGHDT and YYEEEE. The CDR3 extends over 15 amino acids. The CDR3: CASSPTGGGTGELFF. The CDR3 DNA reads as TGTGCCAGCAGCCCTACAGGGGGCGGAACCGGGGAGCTGTTTTTT. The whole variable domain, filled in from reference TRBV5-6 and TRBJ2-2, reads DAGVTQSPTHLIKTRGQQVTLRCSPKSGHDTVSWYQQALGQGPQFIFQYYEEEERQRGNFPDRFSGHQFPNYSSELNVNALLLGDSALYLCASSPTGGGTGELFFGEGSRLTVL.

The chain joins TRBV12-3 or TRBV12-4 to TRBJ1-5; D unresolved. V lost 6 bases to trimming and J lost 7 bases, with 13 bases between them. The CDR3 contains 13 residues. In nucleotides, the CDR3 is TGTGCCAGCAGCCCCGGGGTTGGACAGCCCCAGCATTTT. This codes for CASSPGVGQPQHF.

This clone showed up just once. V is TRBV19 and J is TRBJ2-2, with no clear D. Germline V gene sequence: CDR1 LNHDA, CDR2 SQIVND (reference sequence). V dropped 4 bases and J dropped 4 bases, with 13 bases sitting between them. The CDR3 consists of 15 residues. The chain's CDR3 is CASSTRLTGTGELFF. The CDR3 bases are TGTGCCAGTAGTACTCGTCTAACGGGCACCGGGGAGCTGTTTTTT.

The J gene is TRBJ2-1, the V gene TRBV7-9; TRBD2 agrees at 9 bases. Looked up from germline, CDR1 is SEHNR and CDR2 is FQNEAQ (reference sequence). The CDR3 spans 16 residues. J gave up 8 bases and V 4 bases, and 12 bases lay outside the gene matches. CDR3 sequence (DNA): TGTGCCAGCAGCTCCCATTACGGGCGGGGGGGAGATGAGCAGTTCTTC. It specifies CASSSHYGRGGDEQFF. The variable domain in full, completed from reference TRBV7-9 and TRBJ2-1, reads DTGVSQNPRHKITKRGQNVTFRCDPISEHNRLYWYRQTLGQGPEFLTYFQNEAQLEKSRLLSDRFSAERPKGSFSTLEIQRTEQGDSAMYLCASSSHYGRGGDEQFFGPGTRLTVL.

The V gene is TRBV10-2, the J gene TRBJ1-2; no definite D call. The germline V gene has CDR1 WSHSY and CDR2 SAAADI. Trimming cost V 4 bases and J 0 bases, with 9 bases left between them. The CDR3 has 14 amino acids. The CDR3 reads CASSAYSSNYGYTF. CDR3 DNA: TGCGCCAGCAGTGCGTACAGCTCTAACTATGGCTACACCTTC.

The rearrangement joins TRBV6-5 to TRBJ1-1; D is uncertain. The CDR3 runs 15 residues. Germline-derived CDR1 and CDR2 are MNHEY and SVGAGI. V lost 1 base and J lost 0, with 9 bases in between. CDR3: CASSYLAGMNTEAFF. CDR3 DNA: TGTGCCAGCAGTTACTTGGCAGGCATGAACACTGAAGCTTTCTTT.

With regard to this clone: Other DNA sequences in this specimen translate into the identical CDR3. The CDR3 DNA reads TGTGCCAGCAGTTTAGACAGGGGGAACACTGAAGCTTTCTTT. This gives the protein CASSLDRGNTEAFF. This chain links TRBV6-5 with TRBJ1-1; 8 positions agree with TRBD1. The length of the CDR3 is 14 residues. Per the germline V gene, CDR1 is MNHEY and CDR2 is SVGAGI. V gave up 4 bases and J gave up 1 base; unmatched junction bases: 2.

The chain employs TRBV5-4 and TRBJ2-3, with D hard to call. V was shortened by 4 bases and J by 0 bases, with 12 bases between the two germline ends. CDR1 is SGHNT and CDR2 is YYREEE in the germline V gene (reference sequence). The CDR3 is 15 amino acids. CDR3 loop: CASSIPQASTDTQYF. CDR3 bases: TGTGCCAGCAGCATCCCGCAGGCTAGCACAGATACGCAGTATTTT. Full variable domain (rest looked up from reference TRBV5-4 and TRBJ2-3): ETGVTQSPTHLIKTRGQQVTLRCSSQSGHNTVSWYQQALGQGPQFIFQYYREEENGRGNFPPRFSGLQFPNYSSELNVNALELDDSALYLCASSIPQASTDTQYFGPGTRLTVL.

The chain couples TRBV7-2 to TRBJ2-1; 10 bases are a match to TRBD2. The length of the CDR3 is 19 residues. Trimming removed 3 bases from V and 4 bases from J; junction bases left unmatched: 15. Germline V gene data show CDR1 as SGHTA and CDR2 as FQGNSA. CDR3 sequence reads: CASSFPREPLAGDYNEQFF. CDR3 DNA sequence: TGTGCCAGCAGCTTCCCACGGGAACCCCTAGCGGGAGATTACAATGAGCAGTTCTTC.

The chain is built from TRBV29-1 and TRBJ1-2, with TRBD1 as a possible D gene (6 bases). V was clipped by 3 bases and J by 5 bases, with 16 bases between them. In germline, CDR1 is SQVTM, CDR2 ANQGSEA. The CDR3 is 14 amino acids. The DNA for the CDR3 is TGCAGCGTTGAGTGGCAGGGGATTTCTTATGGCTACACCTTC. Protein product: CSVEWQGISYGYTF.

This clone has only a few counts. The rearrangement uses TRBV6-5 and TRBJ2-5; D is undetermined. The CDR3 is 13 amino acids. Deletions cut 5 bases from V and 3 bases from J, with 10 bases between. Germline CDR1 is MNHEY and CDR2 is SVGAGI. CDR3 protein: CASSSLQEETQYF. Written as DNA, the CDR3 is TGTGCCAGCAGTAGCTTGCAGGAAGAGACCCAGTACTTC.

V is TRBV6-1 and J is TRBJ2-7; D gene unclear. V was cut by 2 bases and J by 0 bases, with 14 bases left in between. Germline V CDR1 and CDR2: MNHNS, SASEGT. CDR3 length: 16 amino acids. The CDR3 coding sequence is TGTGCCAGCAGTGAACCCCGTGGGCACGGCTCCTACGAGCAGTACGTC. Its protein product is CASSEPRGHGSYEQYV.

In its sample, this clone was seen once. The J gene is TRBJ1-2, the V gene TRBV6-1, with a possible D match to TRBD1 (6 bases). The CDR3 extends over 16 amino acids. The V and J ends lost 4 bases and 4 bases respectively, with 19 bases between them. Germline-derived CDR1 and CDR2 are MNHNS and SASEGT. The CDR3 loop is CASSASSRGPFYGYTF. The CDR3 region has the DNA TGTGCCAGCAGTGCTAGTTCCAGGGGCCCTTTCTATGGCTACACCTTC.

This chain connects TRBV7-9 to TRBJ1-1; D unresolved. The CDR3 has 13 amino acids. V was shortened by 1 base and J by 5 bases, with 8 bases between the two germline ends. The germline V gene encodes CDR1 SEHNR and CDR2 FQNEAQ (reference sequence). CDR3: CASSLDRWTEAFF. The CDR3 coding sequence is TGTGCCAGCAGCTTAGACCGGTGGACTGAAGCTTTCTTT.

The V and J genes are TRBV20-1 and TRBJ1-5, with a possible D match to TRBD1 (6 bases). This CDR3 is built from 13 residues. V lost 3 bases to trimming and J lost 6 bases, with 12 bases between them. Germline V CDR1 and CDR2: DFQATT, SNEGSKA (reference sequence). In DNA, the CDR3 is TGCAGTGCTAGTCTGGGGGCAGGTCAGCCCCAGCATTTT. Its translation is CSASLGAGQPQHF.

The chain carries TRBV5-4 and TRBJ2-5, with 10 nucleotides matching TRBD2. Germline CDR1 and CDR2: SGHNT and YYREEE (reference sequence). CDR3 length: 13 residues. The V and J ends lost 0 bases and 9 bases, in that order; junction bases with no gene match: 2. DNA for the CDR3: TGTGCCAGCAGCTTGGGCCTAGCGGGGGCCCAGTACTTC. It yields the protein CASSLGLAGAQYF. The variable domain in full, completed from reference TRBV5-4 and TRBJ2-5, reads ETGVTQSPTHLIKTRGQQVTLRCSSQSGHNTVSWYQQALGQGPQFIFQYYREEENGRGNFPPRFSGLQFPNYSSELNVNALELDDSALYLCASSLGLAGAQYFGPGTRLLVL.

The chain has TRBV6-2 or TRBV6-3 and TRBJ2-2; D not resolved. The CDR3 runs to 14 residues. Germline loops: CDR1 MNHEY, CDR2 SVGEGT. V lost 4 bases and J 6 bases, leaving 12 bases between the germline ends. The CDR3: CASSSYPVAGELFF. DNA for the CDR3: TGTGCCAGCAGTTCGTACCCAGTCGCCGGGGAGCTGTTTTTT.

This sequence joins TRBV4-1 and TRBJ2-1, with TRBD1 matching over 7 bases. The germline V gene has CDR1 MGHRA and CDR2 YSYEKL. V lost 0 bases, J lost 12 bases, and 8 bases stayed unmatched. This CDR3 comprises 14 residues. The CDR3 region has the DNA TGCGCCAGCAGCCAAGAGGTACGGACAGGCCCGCAGTTCTTC. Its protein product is CASSQEVRTGPQFF.

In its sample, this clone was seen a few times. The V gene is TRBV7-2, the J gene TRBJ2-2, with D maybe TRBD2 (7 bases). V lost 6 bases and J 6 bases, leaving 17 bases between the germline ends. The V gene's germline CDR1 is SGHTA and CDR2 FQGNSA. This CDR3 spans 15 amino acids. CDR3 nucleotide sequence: TGTGCCAGCAGAATCTCGGGGGAGGGGGCCGGGGAGCTGTTTTTT. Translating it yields CASRISGEGAGELFF.

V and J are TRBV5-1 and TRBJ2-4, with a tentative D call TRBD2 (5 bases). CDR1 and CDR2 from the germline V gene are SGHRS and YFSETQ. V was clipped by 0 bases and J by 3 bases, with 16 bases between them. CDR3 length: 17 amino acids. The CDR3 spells CASSLVVRGIGKNIQYF. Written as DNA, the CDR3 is TGCGCCAGCAGCTTGGTCGTTCGGGGAATTGGCAAAAACATTCAGTACTTC.

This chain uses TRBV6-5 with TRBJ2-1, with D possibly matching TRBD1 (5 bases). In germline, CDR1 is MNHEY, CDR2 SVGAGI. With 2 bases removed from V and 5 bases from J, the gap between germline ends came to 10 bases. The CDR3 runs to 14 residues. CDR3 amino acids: CASSYRQPDNEQFF. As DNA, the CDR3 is TGTGCCAGCAGTTACCGACAGCCCGACAATGAGCAGTTCTTC.